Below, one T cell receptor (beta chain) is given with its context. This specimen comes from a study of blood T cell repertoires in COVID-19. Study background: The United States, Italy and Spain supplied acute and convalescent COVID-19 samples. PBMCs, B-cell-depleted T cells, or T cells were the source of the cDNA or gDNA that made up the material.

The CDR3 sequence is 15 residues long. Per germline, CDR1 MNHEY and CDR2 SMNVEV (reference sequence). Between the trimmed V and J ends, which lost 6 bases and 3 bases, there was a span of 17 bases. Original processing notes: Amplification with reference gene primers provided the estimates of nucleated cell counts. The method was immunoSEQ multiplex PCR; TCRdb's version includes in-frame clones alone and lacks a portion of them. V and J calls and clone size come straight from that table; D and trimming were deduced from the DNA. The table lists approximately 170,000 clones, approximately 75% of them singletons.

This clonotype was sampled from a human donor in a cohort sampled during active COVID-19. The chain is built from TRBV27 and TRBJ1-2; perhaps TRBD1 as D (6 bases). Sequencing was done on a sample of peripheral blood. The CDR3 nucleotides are TGTGCCAGCAGCCTAGAGAGAGGGGGGGACTATGGCTACACCTTC. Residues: CASSLERGGDYGYTF.